The present TCR beta chain was sequenced within a study of T cells in Graves' hyperthyroidism and ophthalmopathy. This clonotype was observed at least ten times. The CDR3 totals 12 residues. Trimming removed 2 bases at V and 10 bases at J, with 9 bases between. In germline, CDR1 is SEHNR, CDR2 FQNEAQ (reference sequence). What was amplified from RNA transcripts were TCR beta CDR3 regions. The HTBI primer set served for first-round RT-PCR of the TCR CDR3. TCRdb re-called the multiplex PCR reads through MiXCR, storing one row per CDR3 protein. The table shows more than 300,000 distinct CDR3 sequences, with approximately 18% occurring only once.

The receptor was isolated from a woman under 40 with Graves' hyperthyroidism that later progressed to Graves' ophthalmopathy. The sample consisted of blood. The chain has TRBV7-9 and TRBJ2-1; D is possibly TRBD1 (5 bases). For the CDR3, the DNA is TGTGCCAGCAGCTTAACAGGAGAAGAGCAGTTCTTC. Its protein product is CASSLTGEEQFF. The full variable domain, with the rest looked up from reference TRBV7-9 and TRBJ2-1, is DTGVSQNPRHKITKRGQNVTFRCDPISEHNRLYWYRQTLGQGPEFLTYFQNEAQLEKSRLLSDRFSAERPKGSFSTLEIQRTEQGDSAMYLCASSLTGEEQFFGPGTRLTVL.